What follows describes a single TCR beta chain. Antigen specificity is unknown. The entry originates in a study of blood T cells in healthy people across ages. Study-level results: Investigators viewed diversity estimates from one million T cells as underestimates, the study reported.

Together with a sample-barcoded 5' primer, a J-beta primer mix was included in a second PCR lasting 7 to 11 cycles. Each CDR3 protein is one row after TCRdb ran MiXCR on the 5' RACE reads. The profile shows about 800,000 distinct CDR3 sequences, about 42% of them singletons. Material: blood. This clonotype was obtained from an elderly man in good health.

The CDR3 nucleotides are TGCGCCAGCAGCCAAACCGGGACAGGGGGCATCAATGAGCAGTTCTTC. Translated, it gives CASSQTGTGGINEQFF. The chain employs TRBV5-1 and TRBJ2-1; 12 nucleotides match TRBD1. The germline CDR1 and CDR2 sequences are SGHRS and YFSETQ. This CDR3 has 16 residues. Trimming took 4 bases from V and 6 from J; bases not matched to a gene: 8.